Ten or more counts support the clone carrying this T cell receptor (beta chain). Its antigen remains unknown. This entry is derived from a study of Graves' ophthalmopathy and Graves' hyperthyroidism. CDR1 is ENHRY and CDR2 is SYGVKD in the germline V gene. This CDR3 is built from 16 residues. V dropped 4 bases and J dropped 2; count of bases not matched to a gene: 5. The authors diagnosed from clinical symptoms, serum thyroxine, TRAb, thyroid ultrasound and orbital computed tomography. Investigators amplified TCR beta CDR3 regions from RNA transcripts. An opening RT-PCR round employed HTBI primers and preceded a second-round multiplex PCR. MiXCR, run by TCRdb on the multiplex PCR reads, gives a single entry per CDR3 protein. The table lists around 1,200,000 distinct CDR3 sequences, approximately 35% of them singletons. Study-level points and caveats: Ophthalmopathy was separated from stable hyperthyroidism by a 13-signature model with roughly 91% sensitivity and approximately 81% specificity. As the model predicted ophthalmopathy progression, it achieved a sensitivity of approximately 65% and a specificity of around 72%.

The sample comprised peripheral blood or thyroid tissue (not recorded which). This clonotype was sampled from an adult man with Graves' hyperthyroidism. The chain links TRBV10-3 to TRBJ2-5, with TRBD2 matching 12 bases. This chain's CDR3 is CAISVGLAGRQETQYF. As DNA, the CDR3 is TGTGCCATCAGTGTCGGACTAGCGGGGAGACAAGAGACCCAGTACTTC.